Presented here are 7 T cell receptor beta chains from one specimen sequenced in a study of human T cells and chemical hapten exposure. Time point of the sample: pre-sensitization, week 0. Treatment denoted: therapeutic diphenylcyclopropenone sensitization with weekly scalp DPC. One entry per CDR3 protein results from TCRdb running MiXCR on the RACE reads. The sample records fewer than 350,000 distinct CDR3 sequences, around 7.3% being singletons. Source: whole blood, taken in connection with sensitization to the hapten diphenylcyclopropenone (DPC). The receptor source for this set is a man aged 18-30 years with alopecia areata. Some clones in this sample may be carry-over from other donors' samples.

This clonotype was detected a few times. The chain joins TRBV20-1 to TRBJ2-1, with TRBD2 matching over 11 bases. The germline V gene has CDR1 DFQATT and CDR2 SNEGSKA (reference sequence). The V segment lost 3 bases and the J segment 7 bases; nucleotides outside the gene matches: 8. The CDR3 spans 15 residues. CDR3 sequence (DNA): TGCAGTGCTAGGATAGCGGGGGGGCCAGGGAATGAGCAGTTCTTC. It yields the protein CSARIAGGPGNEQFF.

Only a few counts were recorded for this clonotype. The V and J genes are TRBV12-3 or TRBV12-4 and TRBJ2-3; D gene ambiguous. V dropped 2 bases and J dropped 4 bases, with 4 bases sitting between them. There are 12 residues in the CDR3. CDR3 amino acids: CASSLNPDTQYF. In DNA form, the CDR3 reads TGTGCCAGCAGTTTAAACCCAGATACGCAGTATTTT.

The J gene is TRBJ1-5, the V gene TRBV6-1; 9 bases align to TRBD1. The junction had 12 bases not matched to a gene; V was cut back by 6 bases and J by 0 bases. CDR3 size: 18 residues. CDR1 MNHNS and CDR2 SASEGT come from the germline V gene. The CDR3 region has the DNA TGTGCCAGCAGCCCTGGACAGGGGTCCTCCCGTAGCAATCAGCCCCAGCATTTT. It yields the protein CASSPGQGSSRSNQPQHF.

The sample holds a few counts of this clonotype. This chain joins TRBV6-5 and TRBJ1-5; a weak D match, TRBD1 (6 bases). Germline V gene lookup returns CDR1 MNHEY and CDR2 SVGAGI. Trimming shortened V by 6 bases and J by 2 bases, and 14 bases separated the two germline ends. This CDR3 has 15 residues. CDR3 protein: CASSLGGLGNQPQHF. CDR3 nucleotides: TGTGCCAGCAGCCTGGGGGGGCTCGGCAATCAGCCCCAGCATTTT.

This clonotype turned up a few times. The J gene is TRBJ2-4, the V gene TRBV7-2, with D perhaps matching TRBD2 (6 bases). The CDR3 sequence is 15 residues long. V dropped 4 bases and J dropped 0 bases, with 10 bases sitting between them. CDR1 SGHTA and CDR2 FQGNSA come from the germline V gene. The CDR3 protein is CASSSPGLAKNIQYF. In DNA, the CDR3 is TGTGCCAGCAGCTCGCCGGGACTAGCCAAAAACATTCAGTACTTC.

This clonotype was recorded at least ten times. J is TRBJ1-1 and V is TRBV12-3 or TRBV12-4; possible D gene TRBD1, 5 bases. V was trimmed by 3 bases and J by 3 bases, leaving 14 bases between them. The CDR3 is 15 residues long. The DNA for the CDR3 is TGTGCCAGCAGTTTGTCTGGTGGGGGGGACACTGAAGCTTTCTTT. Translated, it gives CASSLSGGGDTEAFF.

CDR3 protein: CASKRLAGVTDTQYF. CDR3 nucleotides: TGCGCCAGCAAACGGCTAGCGGGGGTCACAGATACGCAGTATTTT. The chain is built from TRBV5-1 and TRBJ2-3, with TRBD2 identical over 10 bases. Trimming at V came to 6 bases and at J to 2 bases, leaving 6 bases not matched to a gene. From germline, CDR1 is SGHRS and CDR2 YFSETQ. The CDR3 has 15 amino acids. Using reference TRBV5-1 and TRBJ2-3 for the parts outside the CDR3, the full variable domain is KAGVTQTPRYLIKTRGQQVTLSCSPISGHRSVSWYQQTPGQGLQFLFEYFSETQRNKGNFPGRFSGRQFSNSRSEMNVSTLELGDSALYLCASKRLAGVTDTQYFGPGTRLTVL.